This T cell receptor (beta chain) was documented in a study of graft-versus-host responses after intestinal transplantation. Study-level findings and limits: Researchers found GvH clones in recipient marrow, and some showed up first in ileum or blood. GvH clone levels peaked in circulation, and this peak was associated with early post-transplant HvG declines.

Profiled with immunoSEQ multiplex PCR; TCRdb holds only in-frame clones, not every one. This table has under 100,000 clones, 90% to 95% appearing once. The CDR3 length is 14 residues. Germline CDR1 MNHNS, CDR2 SASEGT. The V end was cut by 8 bases, the J end by 0 bases, with 11 bases between. On this clone: Its antigen is not identified.

Sequenced material: unstimulated CD8+ T cells sorted from spleen or lymph node cells, taken before transplant. The clonotype originates from a human donor who was the organ donor for an intestinal transplant. The chain couples TRBV6-1 to TRBJ2-1; D might be TRBD1 (6 bases). CDR3 sequence (DNA): TGTGCCAGCCAGGGGTATGTCTCCTACAATGAGCAGTTCTTC. Amino acid sequence: CASQGYVSYNEQFF.